These 28 T cell receptor beta chains were all obtained from the same sample, sequenced in a study of shared clonotypes between healthy human individuals. Libraries were prepared by immunoSEQ multiplex PCR; TCRdb keeps only in-frame clonotypes and omits some of them. The sample records about 2.3 million clones, about 90% being singletons. Sequencing input: naive CD4+ T cells from PBMCs. Noted subset: CD45RA+ positively selected. Receptor source: a man between 18 and 35 years old in good health. Some clones in this sample may be carry-over from other donors' samples.

The chain has TRBV29-1 and TRBJ2-3, with D tentatively TRBD1 (6 bases). V gave up 8 bases and J gave up 2 bases, with 17 bases separating them. CDR1 is SQVTM, CDR2 ANQGSEA, per germline. CDR3 length equals 14 residues. The CDR3 is CSSGMTGYTDTQYF. The CDR3 DNA follows: TGCAGCTCAGGGATGACAGGCTACACAGATACGCAGTATTTT.

This clone was recorded a few times. The CDR3 sequence: CASSPSRFAEAFF. CDR3 bases: TGTGCCAGCAGCCCGTCACGGTTCGCTGAAGCTTTCTTT. The V call is TRBV7-6, the J call TRBJ1-1; no definite D call. The V gene's germline CDR1 is SGHVS and CDR2 FNYEAQ. The CDR3 extends over 13 amino acids. With 5 bases removed from V and 6 bases from J, the gap between germline ends came to 13 bases.

The gene calls are TRBV5-4 and TRBJ2-2; TRBD1 matches at 8 bases. After removal of 5 bases from V and 3 bases from J, the junction contained 9 bases not matched to a gene. The CDR3 has 16 residues. Germline V lookup: CDR1 SGHNT, CDR2 YYREEE (reference sequence). CDR3 region: CASRPGGTRDTGELFF. DNA for the CDR3: TGTGCCAGCAGACCAGGGGGCACGCGAGACACCGGGGAGCTGTTTTTT. The variable domain in full, completed from reference TRBV5-4 and TRBJ2-2, reads ETGVTQSPTHLIKTRGQQVTLRCSSQSGHNTVSWYQQALGQGPQFIFQYYREEENGRGNFPPRFSGLQFPNYSSELNVNALELDDSALYLCASRPGGTRDTGELFFGEGSRLTVL.

In its sample, this clone was seen once. The chain is built from TRBV21-1 and TRBJ2-1; no check of the table's D call, TRBD2, against the DNA was made. TRBV21-1 is a pseudogene locus. The CDR3 covers 12 residues. Here the CDR3 DNA reads TGTGCCAGCGAAGACTGCTACAATGAGCAGTTCTTC. The encoded protein is CASEDCYNEQFF.

This rearrangement joins TRBV2 to TRBJ1-1; D is perhaps TRBD1 (5 bases). CDR3 length equals 14 residues. Germline CDR1 SNHLY, CDR2 FYNNEI. V lost 8 bases, J lost 1 base, and 14 bases lay in between. CDR3 DNA sequence: TGTGCCAGCCGGCGCAGGGATGCGAACACTGAAGCTTTCTTT. Translated, it gives CASRRRDANTEAFF.

This clone was counted once. Other DNA sequences of this sample code for an identical CDR3. The chain is built from TRBV5-4 and TRBJ2-2; TRBD2 agrees at 12 bases. Germline V gene lookup returns CDR1 SGHNT and CDR2 YYREEE (reference sequence). The V segment lost 3 bases and the J segment 6 bases; nucleotides outside the gene matches: 3. CDR3 length: 15 residues. CDR3 nucleotide sequence: TGTGCCAGCAGCTCTCTAGCGGGAGGGCCCGGGGAGCTGTTTTTT. Amino acid sequence: CASSSLAGGPGELFF.

This clone was counted only a few times. This sequence joins TRBV6-5 and TRBJ1-2; D gene unclear. The CDR3 extends over 16 amino acids. V was clipped by 0 bases and J by 4 bases, with 15 bases between them. CDR1 and CDR2 (germline): MNHEY, SVGAGI. In nucleotides, the CDR3 is TGTGCCAGCAGTTACTCAAGGGTGGGCCGTACCTATGGCTACACCTTC. It is translated as CASSYSRVGRTYGYTF.

The chain is built from TRBV7-3 and TRBJ2-2; D not resolved. The V gene's germline CDR1 is SGHTA and CDR2 FQGTGA. The CDR3 consists of 15 residues. The ends were cut back, 1 base at V and 4 bases at J, with 10 bases in the middle. CDR3 region: CASSLSATLTGELFF. CDR3 in DNA: TGTGCCAGCAGCTTAAGCGCGACACTCACCGGGGAGCTGTTTTTT.

The chain employs TRBV6-5 and TRBJ1-2; D not resolved. Germline V gene sequence: CDR1 MNHEY, CDR2 SVGAGI. The CDR3 extends over 13 amino acids. With 6 bases removed from V and 12 bases from J, the gap between germline ends came to 20 bases. CDR3 in DNA: TGTGCCAGCAGAGGTCCGGGCCTCTCTACCCACACCTTC. This gives the protein CASRGPGLSTHTF.

V gene TRBV13 combines with J gene TRBJ2-7; 7 nucleotides agree with TRBD1. The CDR3 totals 15 residues. Germline values: CDR1 PRHDT, CDR2 FYEKMQ (reference sequence). V shed 0 bases, J shed 4 bases, and the junction held 6 bases outside the gene matches. The CDR3 loop is CASSLGRTGNYEQYF. The CDR3, as DNA: TGTGCCAGCAGCTTAGGCCGGACAGGAAATTACGAGCAGTACTTC.

The chain combines TRBV28 with TRBJ1-2; 7 nucleotides agree with TRBD1. Germline-derived CDR1 and CDR2 are MDHEN and SYDVKM. The CDR3 contains 15 residues. With V trimmed by 6 bases and J by 7 bases, 14 bases remained unmatched. CDR3 loop: CASRRAGTEFTGYTF. Here the CDR3 DNA reads TGTGCCAGCAGAAGGGCCGGGACAGAATTCACTGGCTACACCTTC.

Turning to this clone: Other DNA sequences within the sample encode an identical CDR3. This rearrangement joins TRBV5-1 to TRBJ2-1, with unresolved D. In germline, CDR1 is SGHRS, CDR2 YFSETQ. The CDR3 consists of 12 residues. Trimming cost V 2 bases and J 4 bases, with 4 bases left between them. This CDR3 is CASSLVYNEQFF. CDR3 sequence (DNA): TGCGCCAGCAGCTTAGTATACAATGAGCAGTTCTTC.

Worth noting for this clone: The sample has other DNA sequences that encode this CDR3 too. This chain connects TRBV6-5 to TRBJ2-7; D may correspond to TRBD1 or TRBD2 (5 bases each). Deletions cut 6 bases from V and 0 bases from J, with 12 bases between. CDR3 size: 14 residues. The germline V gene has CDR1 MNHEY and CDR2 SVGAGI. CDR3 nucleotide sequence: TGTGCCAGCAGCCGTGCAGGGAGCTCCTACGAGCAGTACTTC. Translation: CASSRAGSSYEQYF.

This clone came up once. The chain joins TRBV30 to TRBJ1-4; D not resolved. This CDR3 comprises 11 residues. V was shortened by 0 bases and J by 7 bases, with 3 bases between the two germline ends. CDR1 and CDR2 (germline): GTSNPN, SVGIG (reference sequence). The CDR3 DNA sequence: TGTGCCTGGAGTGTTGTTGAAAAACTGTTTTTT. Encoded protein: CAWSVVEKLFF.

V and J are TRBV2 and TRBJ2-3, with 11 bases fitting TRBD2. The CDR3 loop spans 16 amino acids. Unmatched junction bases numbered 8, after V lost 7 bases and J lost 2 bases. Germline CDR1 SNHLY, CDR2 FYNNEI. DNA of the CDR3: TGTGCCAGCACCGGGACTAGCGGAGAAAACACAGATACGCAGTATTTT. This sequence encodes CASTGTSGENTDTQYF. Full variable domain (missing parts from reference TRBV2 and TRBJ2-3): EPEVTQTPSHQVTQMGQEVILRCVPISNHLYFYWYRQILGQKVEFLVSFYNNEISEKSEIFDDQFSVERPDGSNFTLKIRSTKLEDSAMYFCASTGTSGENTDTQYFGPGTRLTVL.

This chain uses TRBV2 with TRBJ2-2; no reliable D call. Germline CDR1 reads SNHLY; CDR2 reads FYNNEI. The V gene lost 7 bases and the J gene lost 5 bases, with 14 bases spanning the gap. This CDR3 comprises 14 residues. The CDR3 loop is CASITDKSTGELFF. The CDR3 coding sequence is TGTGCCAGCATTACGGATAAATCAACCGGGGAGCTGTTTTTT.

This clone was seen more than once but under ten times. V gene TRBV6-1 combines with J gene TRBJ1-1; D is perhaps TRBD1 (5 bases). Germline CDR1 reads MNHNS; CDR2 reads SASEGT. The CDR3 covers 14 residues. Trimming left V 7 bases short and J 3 bases short, with 15 bases between. CDR3 loop: CASTQLRGYTEAFF. The DNA of the CDR3 is TGTGCCAGCACTCAGCTAAGGGGATACACTGAAGCTTTCTTT.

The chain recombines TRBV5-1 with TRBJ2-7; TRBD2 agrees at 9 bases. In germline, CDR1 is SGHRS, CDR2 YFSETQ. The V and J ends lost 4 bases and 3 bases, in that order; junction bases with no gene match: 8. CDR3 length: 15 amino acids. CDR3 bases: TGCGCCAGCAGCCTCACCGGGACTAGCAGCTACGAGCAGTACTTC. The encoded protein is CASSLTGTSSYEQYF.

The chain joins TRBV5-1 to TRBJ1-1, with a tentative D call TRBD1 (6 bases). From germline, CDR1 is SGHRS and CDR2 YFSETQ. V dropped 7 bases and J dropped 1 base, with 11 bases sitting between them. The CDR3 consists of 13 residues. Here the CDR3 reads CASGLDRNTEAFF. The CDR3 DNA reads as TGCGCCAGCGGTTTGGACAGGAACACTGAAGCTTTCTTT.

For this clone: Other nucleotide sequences from this sample produce the same CDR3. The chain recombines TRBV18 with TRBJ2-3; D unclear. The germline V gene encodes CDR1 KGHSH and CDR2 LQKENI. The ends were cut back, 0 bases at V and 3 bases at J, with 4 bases in the middle. CDR3 size: 13 residues. The CDR3 DNA sequence: TGTGCCAGCTCACCACCGGTAACAGATACGCAGTATTTT. Translation: CASSPPVTDTQYF.

The genes are TRBV28 and TRBJ1-5, with D unclear. The CDR3 is 12 residues long. CDR1 MDHEN and CDR2 SYDVKM come from the germline V gene. Trimming took 5 bases from V and 10 from J, leaving 12 bases between them. CDR3 sequence (DNA): TGTGCCAGCAGTCCCTCAATCAGCCCCCAGCATTTT. Its translation is CASSPSISPQHF.

The J gene is TRBJ2-7, the V gene TRBV5-1; no definite D call. Trimming took 0 bases from V and 0 from J, leaving 10 bases between them. Germline CDR1 is SGHRS and CDR2 is YFSETQ. The CDR3 covers 15 residues. This CDR3 reads CASSLEGESSYEQYF. DNA for the CDR3: TGCGCCAGCAGCTTGGAAGGCGAGAGCTCCTACGAGCAGTACTTC.

This clone was seen a single time. Other DNA sequences in this sample translate to the same CDR3. The chain combines TRBV5-1 with TRBJ1-4, with D perhaps TRBD1 (5 bases). Germline CDR1 is SGHRS and CDR2 is YFSETQ. The CDR3 sequence is 14 residues long. The germline V and J ends were trimmed by 4 bases and 5 bases, with 12 bases remaining between them. CDR3 in amino acids: CASSPGQPNEKLFF. CDR3 nucleotide sequence: TGCGCCAGCAGCCCGGGGCAGCCAAATGAAAAACTGTTTTTT.

A remark on this clone: Other DNA sequences from this sample encode an identical CDR3 as well. The chain carries TRBV28 and TRBJ2-4; D might be TRBD1 (6 bases). The germline gives CDR1 MDHEN, CDR2 SYDVKM. CDR3 length equals 14 residues. The V end was cut by 7 bases, the J end by 0 bases, with 10 bases between. The CDR3 coding sequence is TGTGCCAGCATCGGACAGCTAGCCAAAAACATTCAGTACTTC. Translating it yields CASIGQLAKNIQYF.

This chain connects TRBV19 to TRBJ2-1; the match to TRBD2 covers 8 bases. Trimming removed 4 bases from V and 10 bases from J; junction bases left unmatched: 9. The CDR3 covers 14 residues. Germline V gene data show CDR1 as LNHDA and CDR2 as SQIVND (reference sequence). The CDR3 reads CASSTTSGSGEQFF. CDR3 bases: TGTGCCAGTAGTACAACTAGCGGCTCGGGGGAGCAGTTCTTC.

The chain links TRBV6-4 to TRBJ2-1; 10 bases align to TRBD2. J lost 16 bases, V lost 2 bases, and 8 bases had no gene match. The CDR3 loop spans 13 amino acids. In germline, CDR1 is MRHNA, CDR2 SNTAGT. CDR3 loop: CASSDQAGGPIFF. As DNA, the CDR3 is TGTGCCAGCAGTGACCAAGCGGGAGGGCCTATCTTCTTC.

Details on this clone: The sample carries other DNA sequences with the same CDR3. This chain connects TRBV29-1 to TRBJ2-7, with 7 bases matching TRBD2. The germline V gene encodes CDR1 SQVTM and CDR2 ANQGSEA. The trim removed 4 bases at V and 0 bases at J, leaving 3 bases unmatched. This CDR3 comprises 13 residues. Written as DNA, the CDR3 is TGCAGCGTTGCCCTAGCGGCCTCCTACGAGCAGTACTTC. It codes for CSVALAASYEQYF.

The V and J genes are TRBV28 and TRBJ1-2; maybe TRBD1 (5 bases). The CDR3 runs 12 residues. Germline loops: CDR1 MDHEN, CDR2 SYDVKM. V lost 5 bases and J 8 bases, leaving 12 bases between the germline ends. The CDR3 sequence: CASSDSGRGYTF. CDR3 coding DNA: TGTGCCAGCAGTGACAGCGGGAGGGGCTACACCTTC.